A single sample is the source of the 18 T cell receptor beta chains below, sequenced in a study of early T cells in non-severe SARS-CoV-2 infection. Each CDR3 protein gets one entry after TCRdb re-called the 5' RACE reads with MiXCR. The sample shows roughly 41,000 distinct CDR3 sequences, under 6.5% of them seen only once. The sample consisted of whole blood. These receptors were obtained from an adult who was a healthcare worker with PCR-confirmed SARS-CoV-2 infection or an uninfected control (not recorded which).

This clonotype occurred many times. CDR3 in amino acids: CASSPNGELFF. In DNA form, the CDR3 reads TGCGCCAGCAGTCCCAACGGGGAGCTGTTTTTT. This chain links TRBV5-1 with TRBJ2-2; no clear D gene. CDR3 size: 11 residues. V lost 5 bases to trimming and J lost 7 bases, with 6 bases between them. Germline V gene sequence: CDR1 SGHRS, CDR2 YFSETQ. The entire variable domain, with the rest obtained from reference TRBV5-1 and TRBJ2-2, is as follows: KAGVTQTPRYLIKTRGQQVTLSCSPISGHRSVSWYQQTPGQGLQFLFEYFSETQRNKGNFPGRFSGRQFSNSRSEMNVSTLELGDSALYLCASSPNGELFFGEGSRLTVL.

This clonotype was recorded many times. The chain employs TRBV28 and TRBJ2-3; the match to TRBD1 covers 9 bases. The CDR3 is 15 amino acids. Germline V lookup: CDR1 MDHEN, CDR2 SYDVKM. The junction had 1 base not matched to a gene; V was cut back by 2 bases and J by 1 base. This chain's CDR3 is CASSLRQGGTDTQYF. CDR3 bases: TGTGCCAGCAGTTTAAGACAGGGGGGCACAGATACGCAGTATTTT.

In its sample, this clonotype was seen many times. V and J are TRBV13 and TRBJ2-2, with D possibly matching TRBD2 (5 bases). Trimming removed 5 bases at V and 3 bases at J, with 19 bases between. The CDR3 sequence is 17 residues long. The germline gives CDR1 PRHDT, CDR2 FYEKMQ (reference sequence). CDR3 nucleotides: TGTGCCAGCAGCGCTGACGGACTGACTTACGACACCGGGGAGCTGTTTTTT. Translated: CASSADGLTYDTGELFF.

This clonotype was counted ten times or more. This sequence joins TRBV2 and TRBJ1-6; tentative D call: TRBD1 (5 bases). The CDR3 has 13 residues. V shed 8 bases and J shed 10 bases, with 15 bases lying between them. CDR1 and CDR2 (germline): SNHLY, FYNNEI. Written as DNA, the CDR3 is TGTGCCAGCTGCATGGGCAGGGAGTCACCCCTCCACTTT. Encoded protein: CASCMGRESPLHF.

This chain joins TRBV28 and TRBJ1-6; possibly TRBD1 for D (5 bases). This CDR3 spans 19 amino acids. Germline V lookup: CDR1 MDHEN, CDR2 SYDVKM. V was trimmed by 7 bases and J by 0 bases, leaving 22 bases between them. CDR3 loop: CASKISRQQQSSYNSPLHF. In nucleotides, the CDR3 is TGTGCCAGCAAGATAAGCAGACAGCAACAAAGCTCCTATAATTCACCCCTCCACTTT.

The rearrangement links TRBV5-1 to TRBJ2-1; 7 nucleotides align to TRBD2. The CDR3 is made up of 15 amino acids. The germline CDR1 and CDR2 sequences are SGHRS and YFSETQ. Losses at the gene ends were 8 bases for V and 8 bases for J; bases not matched to a gene: 16. In DNA form, the CDR3 reads TGCGCCAGTAGGGAGGCGGGGGAGGTTTATCATGAGCAGTTCTTC. Amino acids: CASREAGEVYHEQFF.

The table lists this clonotype with many counts. This chain links TRBV6-2 or TRBV6-3 with TRBJ2-5; TRBD2 agrees at 12 bases. Germline V gene lookup returns CDR1 MNHEY and CDR2 SVGEGT. The CDR3 is 16 amino acids. The V gene end was trimmed by 6 bases and the J gene end by 4 bases; junction bases not matched to a gene: 9. Written as DNA, the CDR3 is TGTGCCAGCAGCCAGGGGCTAGCGGGAGGGTCAGAGACCCAGTACTTC. Residues: CASSQGLAGGSETQYF.

At least ten counts were recorded for this clonotype. The rearrangement joins TRBV4-2 to TRBJ2-5; D remains unclear. Germline V gene data show CDR1 as LGHNA and CDR2 as YNFKEQ. V gave up 0 bases and J gave up 5 bases, with 16 bases separating them. CDR3 size: 16 residues. The chain's CDR3 is CASSQDISDRSETQYF. CDR3 bases: TGTGCCAGCAGCCAAGATATTTCGGACCGGTCGGAGACCCAGTACTTC.

This clonotype was picked up many times. The chain uses TRBV7-2 and TRBJ2-1; maybe TRBD2 (6 bases). The CDR3 is 21 amino acids. Trimming took 1 base from V and 0 from J, leaving 25 bases between them. CDR1 and CDR2 (germline): SGHTA, FQGNSA. In DNA form, the CDR3 reads TGTGCCAGCAGCTTAGTCGGGACTCCCAGGACGGTCGCGTTCTCCTACAATGAGCAGTTCTTC. Translating gives CASSLVGTPRTVAFSYNEQFF.

Ten or more counts support this clonotype. This chain uses TRBV18 with TRBJ2-1; 13 bases fit TRBD2. V dropped 4 bases and J dropped 9; count of bases not matched to a gene: 12. CDR3 length: 17 amino acids. Per germline, CDR1 KGHSH and CDR2 LQKENI. The CDR3: CASSRPTGTSGTGEQFF. Here the CDR3 DNA reads TGTGCCAGCTCACGCCCCACCGGGACTAGCGGGACGGGTGAGCAGTTCTTC.

Judged by abundance, this clonotype is medium-sized (0.01 to 0.1%). This chain links TRBV19 with TRBJ2-1; maybe TRBD2 (5 bases). Trimming cost V 5 bases and J 2 bases, with 10 bases left between them. Germline CDR1 is LNHDA and CDR2 is SQIVND (reference sequence). The CDR3 is 14 amino acids. This CDR3 is CASSSSSAYNEQFF. The CDR3 DNA reads TGTGCCAGTAGTTCTAGCAGTGCCTACAATGAGCAGTTCTTC.

This clonotype was counted a few times. V gene TRBV29-1 combines with J gene TRBJ2-1, with 7 bases identical to TRBD2. In germline, CDR1 is SQVTM, CDR2 ANQGSEA. This CDR3 is 16 amino acids long. The trim removed 7 bases at V and 5 bases at J, leaving 17 bases unmatched. Written as DNA, the CDR3 is TGCAGCGCGTTACCGCAGGGTAGCGGGTCCCACAATGAGCAGTTCTTC. Translating it yields CSALPQGSGSHNEQFF.

The chain recombines TRBV20-1 with TRBJ2-7; 7 bases align to TRBD2. CDR3 size: 14 residues. CDR1 DFQATT and CDR2 SNEGSKA come from the germline V gene (reference sequence). The V gene end was trimmed by 0 bases and the J gene end by 2 bases; junction bases not matched to a gene: 4. The CDR3 protein is CSARDGRETYEQYF. The CDR3 DNA reads as TGCAGTGCTAGAGATGGGCGGGAGACCTACGAGCAGTACTTC.

This chain uses TRBV4-3 with TRBJ2-3; 9 bases map to TRBD2. The CDR3 covers 15 residues. The germline V gene has CDR1 LGHNA and CDR2 YSLEER. The V gene end was trimmed by 1 base and the J gene end by 10 bases; junction bases not matched to a gene: 9. The CDR3 nucleotides read TGCGCCAGCAGCCAAGGATTCCTAGCGGGGTTTGCGCAGTATTTT. Its protein product is CASSQGFLAGFAQYF.

This clonotype occurred many times. The chain recombines TRBV7-9 with TRBJ1-4, with a possible D match to TRBD1 (5 bases). The germline CDR1 and CDR2 sequences are SEHNR and FQNEAQ (reference sequence). The CDR3 extends over 16 amino acids. The V and J ends lost 5 bases and 1 base respectively, with 14 bases between them. CDR3 sequence: CASSPGWGGTNEKLFF. The CDR3 nucleotides read TGTGCCAGCAGCCCAGGTTGGGGGGGAACTAATGAAAAACTGTTTTTT.

This clonotype was found many times. V usage is TRBV12-3 or TRBV12-4 and J usage is TRBJ2-2; 12 bases match TRBD2. The J segment lost 3 bases and the V segment lost 6 bases, leaving 11 bases of the junction unmatched. The CDR3 runs 18 residues. The chain's CDR3 is CASSLSTSGRGDTGELFF. The DNA of the CDR3 is TGTGCCAGCAGCCTCTCGACTAGCGGGAGAGGAGACACCGGGGAGCTGTTTTTT.

This clonotype was picked up a small number of times. The chain links TRBV19 to TRBJ2-7; D is perhaps TRBD1 (6 bases). CDR3 size: 13 residues. CDR1 is LNHDA, CDR2 SQIVND, per germline (reference sequence). V gave up 3 bases and J gave up 3 bases, with 9 bases separating them. CDR3 sequence: CASSMGTHYEQYF. CDR3 bases: TGTGCCAGTAGTATGGGGACACACTACGAGCAGTACTTC.

Ten or more counts support this clonotype. V and J are TRBV9 and TRBJ1-3, with D possibly matching TRBD1 (5 bases). Germline CDR1 reads SGDLS; CDR2 reads YYNGEE. The V and J ends lost 3 bases and 0 bases respectively, with 19 bases between them. CDR3 length equals 18 residues. The CDR3 loop reads CASSGGTFQGNSGNTIYF. For the CDR3, the DNA is TGTGCCAGCAGCGGAGGAACCTTCCAGGGCAACTCTGGAAACACCATATATTTT.